The 27 T cell receptor beta chains given below trace back to one sample, sequenced in a study of CD4 T cells in relation to SARS-CoV-2 and coronaviruses. No antigen has been assigned to these receptors. The repertoire was sequenced with immunoSEQ multiplex PCR; TCRdb's copy has only in-frame clones and lacks some. The table includes some 40,000 clones, approximately 80% detected once. Sample: memory CD4+ T cells from PBMCs, cultured in vitro. The receptors were sampled from an adult with COVID-19.

This clone was recorded only once. The chain carries TRBV5-5 and TRBJ1-2; 7 bases agree with TRBD1. V gave up 0 bases and J gave up 8 bases; unmatched junction bases: 4. Germline V CDR1 and CDR2: SGHKS, YYEKEE (reference sequence). The CDR3 covers 13 residues. The CDR3 protein is CASSLETGDGYTF. Written as DNA, the CDR3 is TGTGCCAGCAGCTTGGAAACAGGGGACGGCTACACCTTC. Full variable domain (outside the CDR3, taken from reference TRBV5-5 and TRBJ1-2): DAGVTQSPTHLIKTRGQQVTLRCSPISGHKSVSWYQQVLGQGPQFIFQYYEKEERGRGNFPDRFSARQFPNYSSELNVNALLLGDSALYLCASSLETGDGYTFGSGTRLTVV.

The chain carries TRBV30 and TRBJ2-2, with D maybe TRBD1 (6 bases). Germline assignment: CDR1 GTSNPN and CDR2 SVGIG (reference sequence). V was shortened by 2 bases and J by 0 bases, with 7 bases between the two germline ends. The CDR3 is 14 amino acids. CDR3 residues: CAWSTGPNTGELFF. In DNA form, the CDR3 reads TGTGCCTGGAGTACAGGGCCGAACACCGGGGAGCTGTTTTTT. Full variable domain (outside the CDR3, taken from reference TRBV30 and TRBJ2-2): SQTIHQWPATLVQPVGSPLSLECTVEGTSNPNLYWYRQAAGRGLQLLFYSVGIGQISSEVPQNLSASRPQDRQFILSSKKLLLSDSGFYLCAWSTGPNTGELFFGEGSRLTVL.

The chain links TRBV6-2 or TRBV6-3 to TRBJ2-2; TRBD2 might be the D (5 bases). This CDR3 contains 14 residues. Between the trimmed V and J ends, which lost 0 bases and 7 bases, there was a span of 9 bases. Germline CDR1 is MNHEY and CDR2 is SVGEGT. CDR3 in amino acids: CASSYSGEVGELFF. The CDR3 DNA is TGTGCCAGCAGTTACTCGGGAGAGGTCGGGGAGCTGTTTTTT.

This chain links TRBV5-4 with TRBJ1-2, with D possibly TRBD1 on 6 matching bases. The CDR3 runs 16 residues. The ends were cut back, 4 bases at V and 3 bases at J, with 19 bases in the middle. Germline assignment: CDR1 SGHNT and CDR2 YYREEE (reference sequence). As DNA, the CDR3 is TGTGCCAGCAGCACCGGGGGACACGGAATTGACTATGGCTACACCTTC. Protein: CASSTGGHGIDYGYTF.

This sequence joins TRBV7-2 and TRBJ2-7, with D possibly being TRBD2 (6 bases). The CDR3 sequence is 14 residues long. The germline gives CDR1 SGHTA, CDR2 FQGNSA. The ends were cut back, 5 bases at V and 2 bases at J, with 13 bases in the middle. The CDR3 bases are TGTGCCAGCAGCGTCGAGCGGGCCGCCTACGAGCAGTACTTC. Residues: CASSVERAAYEQYF. Filled out from reference TRBV7-2 and TRBJ2-7, the complete variable domain reads GAGVSQSPSNKVTEKGKDVELRCDPISGHTALYWYRQSLGQGLEFLIYFQGNSAPDKSGLPSDRFSAERTGGSVSTLTIQRTQQEDSAVYLCASSVERAAYEQYFGPGTRLTVT.

The chain is built from TRBV4-1 and TRBJ2-2; 8 nucleotides line up with TRBD1. The germline gives CDR1 MGHRA, CDR2 YSYEKL. The trim removed 7 bases at V and 6 bases at J, leaving 10 bases unmatched. The CDR3 consists of 15 residues. CDR3 amino acids: CASKGGQGGAGELFF. CDR3 nucleotides: TGCGCCAGCAAAGGTGGACAGGGTGGCGCCGGGGAGCTGTTTTTT.

This chain links TRBV2 with TRBJ2-7; D ambiguous. Per the germline V gene, CDR1 is SNHLY and CDR2 is FYNNEI. Trimming stripped 6 bases from V and 3 bases from J, with 6 bases between. This CDR3 is built from 11 residues. The CDR3 DNA is TGTGCCAGCAGCCTACTCTACGAGCAGTACTTC. It codes for CASSLLYEQYF.

This chain connects TRBV9 to TRBJ2-3; 9 bases fit TRBD2. CDR3 size: 18 residues. The germline V gene encodes CDR1 SGDLS and CDR2 YYNGEE. Trimming cost V 0 bases and J 3 bases; bases outside gene matches: 11. CDR3 region: CASSVGTPSGKRTDTQYF. CDR3 DNA sequence: TGTGCCAGCAGCGTAGGAACCCCTAGCGGGAAGAGGACAGATACGCAGTATTTT.

In this sample, this clone turned up once. V is TRBV18 and J is TRBJ2-5; D may match TRBD1 or TRBD2 (7 bases each). The CDR3 spans 13 residues. Trimming cost V 4 bases and J 4 bases, with 10 bases left between them. CDR1 KGHSH and CDR2 LQKENI come from the germline V gene. CDR3 DNA: TGTGCCAGCTCACTCAGGGGGGGAGAGACCCAGTACTTC. Protein: CASSLRGGETQYF.

The chain recombines TRBV23-1 with TRBJ1-4; D is undetermined. TRBV23-1 has ORF status, its function being uncertain. The CDR3 is 15 amino acids. The V gene lost 0 bases and the J gene lost 5 bases, with 10 bases spanning the gap. The CDR3 DNA sequence: TGCGCCAGCAGTCAATCTTTCCCGGGCAATGAAAAACTGTTTTTT. It translates to CASSQSFPGNEKLFF.

This clone turned up a few times. The rearrangement uses TRBV3-1 (or the pseudogene TRBV3-2) and TRBJ1-4, with TRBD1 as a possible D gene (5 bases). CDR3 length: 14 residues. V lost 4 bases and J lost 10, with 16 bases in between. Germline CDR1 and CDR2: LGHDT and YNNKEL (reference sequence). The CDR3 DNA reads as TGTGCCAGCAGCCGCGGGGCAGGGATGGGAAAACTGTTTTTT. Its protein product is CASSRGAGMGKLFF.

The chain recombines TRBV27 with TRBJ2-2; D is uncertain. In germline, CDR1 is MNHEY, CDR2 SMNVEV (reference sequence). The CDR3 is 17 amino acids. Trimming stripped 6 bases from V and 3 bases from J, with 20 bases between. The CDR3 spells CASRQLQWQKHTGELFF. The DNA of the CDR3 is TGTGCCAGCAGACAACTTCAGTGGCAGAAGCACACCGGGGAGCTGTTTTTT.

The genes are TRBV7-2 and TRBJ1-2; 7 bases line up with TRBD1. Trimming removed 3 bases from V and 7 bases from J; junction bases left unmatched: 5. This CDR3 spans 13 amino acids. Germline CDR1 reads SGHTA; CDR2 reads FQGNSA. This CDR3 reads CASSLGQTPGYTF. The CDR3 DNA reads as TGTGCCAGCAGCTTGGGACAGACCCCTGGCTACACCTTC.

This chain links TRBV19 with TRBJ2-1; D not resolved. Germline CDR1 is LNHDA and CDR2 is SQIVND (reference sequence). CDR3 length: 16 residues. With 6 bases removed from V and 6 bases from J, the gap between germline ends came to 21 bases. The CDR3 region has the DNA TGTGCCAGTAGACCGAGAGCTCTACAGCCACTCAATGAGCAGTTCTTC. Residues: CASRPRALQPLNEQFF.

This chain uses TRBV7-6 with TRBJ2-7, with D perhaps being TRBD1 or TRBD2 (5 bases each). V was shortened by 1 base and J by 6 bases, with 13 bases between the two germline ends. The CDR3 contains 14 residues. Germline-derived CDR1 and CDR2 are SGHVS and FNYEAQ. CDR3 sequence (DNA): TGTGCCAGCAGCTTAGATACAGGCCGGGGCGAGCAGTACTTC. This sequence encodes CASSLDTGRGEQYF.

The chain recombines TRBV7-8 with TRBJ2-1; 7 bases fit TRBD2. Trimming cost V 1 base and J 2 bases; bases outside gene matches: 2. Germline V gene sequence: CDR1 SGHVS, CDR2 FQNEAQ. The CDR3 covers 15 residues. The CDR3 coding sequence is TGTGCCAGCAGCTTAGAGGCGGGAGCCTACAATGAGCAGTTCTTC. It encodes CASSLEAGAYNEQFF.

The CDR3 is CATSGRGPTGELFF. CDR3 DNA: TGTGCCACGAGCGGGAGGGGTCCCACCGGGGAGCTGTTTTTT. This chain joins TRBV24-1 and TRBJ2-2; TRBD2 agrees at 10 bases. The CDR3 is 14 residues long. Germline trimming cut 10 bases from V and 4 bases from J; bases unmatched to any gene: 5. Germline CDR1 and CDR2: KGHDR and SFDVKD.

The chain carries TRBV5-1 and TRBJ2-3; 11 bases fit TRBD2. The CDR3 covers 16 residues. Germline V lookup: CDR1 SGHRS, CDR2 YFSETQ. Trimming at V came to 0 bases and at J to 3 bases, leaving 3 bases not matched to a gene. CDR3 protein: CASSLVAGGRTDTQYF. The DNA of the CDR3 is TGCGCCAGCAGCTTGGTAGCGGGAGGGAGAACAGATACGCAGTATTTT.

This clone was counted between two and nine times. The genes are TRBV15 and TRBJ2-1; unclear D gene. Germline loops: CDR1 LNHNV, CDR2 YYDKDF (reference sequence). Trimming took off 0 bases at V and 0 bases at J, with 6 bases between the two ends. There are 15 residues in the CDR3. CDR3 sequence reads: CATSRDIGSYNEQFF. CDR3 DNA sequence: TGTGCCACCAGCAGAGATATAGGCTCCTACAATGAGCAGTTCTTC.

V usage is TRBV6-1 and J usage is TRBJ2-5, with 11 bases fitting TRBD2. Germline loops: CDR1 MNHNS, CDR2 SASEGT. There are 16 residues in the CDR3. V shed 2 bases, J shed 2 bases, and the junction held 4 bases outside the gene matches. CDR3 nucleotide sequence: TGTGCCAGCAGTGAATATGGGACTAGCGGACAAGAGACCCAGTACTTC. It yields the protein CASSEYGTSGQETQYF.

This clone was counted a few times. The chain couples TRBV19 to TRBJ1-3; D gene unclear. This CDR3 is 15 amino acids long. The germline gives CDR1 LNHDA, CDR2 SQIVND (reference sequence). The ends were cut back, 3 bases at V and 1 base at J, with 10 bases in the middle. CDR3 region: CASSIFFESGNTIYF. As DNA, the CDR3 is TGTGCCAGTAGTATCTTTTTTGAATCTGGAAACACCATATATTTT.

The chain couples TRBV4-2 to TRBJ2-1, with D maybe TRBD1 (5 bases). This CDR3 comprises 16 residues. Germline assignment: CDR1 LGHNA and CDR2 YNFKEQ. V shed 1 base and J shed 3 bases, with 13 bases lying between them. CDR3: CASSQVSDKLYNEQFF. The CDR3 bases are TGTGCCAGCAGCCAAGTCTCGGACAAACTCTACAATGAGCAGTTCTTC.

This sequence joins TRBV9 and TRBJ2-2; D gene ambiguous. The length of the CDR3 is 14 residues. Trimming took 1 base from V and 2 from J, leaving 6 bases between them. Germline V gives CDR1 SGDLS, CDR2 YYNGEE. The CDR3 spells CASSVRTNTGELFF. Here the CDR3 DNA reads TGTGCCAGCAGCGTACGGACCAACACCGGGGAGCTGTTTTTT. The whole variable domain, remainder taken from reference TRBV9 and TRBJ2-2, is DSGVTQTPKHLITATGQRVTLRCSPRSGDLSVYWYQQSLDQGLQFLIQYYNGEERAKGNILERFSAQQFPDLHSELNLSSLELGDSALYFCASSVRTNTGELFFGEGSRLTVL.

V usage is TRBV7-8 and J usage is TRBJ2-5; D gene uncertain. The CDR3 is made up of 11 amino acids. Trimming took off 2 bases at V and 5 bases at J, with 3 bases between the two ends. Germline assignment: CDR1 SGHVS and CDR2 FQNEAQ. CDR3 nucleotide sequence: TGTGCCAGCAGCTTAAAGGAGACCCAGTACTTC. This encodes CASSLKETQYF.

The count of this clone is one. V and J are TRBV7-3 and TRBJ2-3, with D perhaps TRBD2 (5 bases). Between the trimmed V and J ends, which lost 0 bases and 6 bases, there was a span of 10 bases. CDR1 SGHTA and CDR2 FQGTGA come from the germline V gene. The CDR3 covers 14 residues. Written as DNA, the CDR3 is TGTGCCAGCAGCTTAACGAGCCGAGGGGATACGCAGTATTTT. It yields the protein CASSLTSRGDTQYF.

This chain uses TRBV20-1 with TRBJ2-7; 7 bases agree with TRBD1. Trimming cost V 6 bases and J 3 bases; bases outside gene matches: 2. Germline V lookup: CDR1 DFQATT, CDR2 SNEGSKA (reference sequence). This CDR3 is 11 amino acids long. The CDR3 bases are TGCAGTGCAAGGGACAGCTACGAGCAGTACTTC. This encodes CSARDSYEQYF.

The chain joins TRBV4-1 to TRBJ2-1, with 9 bases identical to TRBD2. Germline lookup yields CDR1 MGHRA and CDR2 YSYEKL. The V gene end was trimmed by 8 bases and the J gene end by 7 bases; junction bases not matched to a gene: 12. The CDR3 sequence is 15 residues long. The CDR3 sequence: CASAFSGSSGNEQFF. The CDR3 nucleotides read TGCGCCAGCGCCTTTAGCGGGAGTTCGGGGAATGAGCAGTTCTTC.